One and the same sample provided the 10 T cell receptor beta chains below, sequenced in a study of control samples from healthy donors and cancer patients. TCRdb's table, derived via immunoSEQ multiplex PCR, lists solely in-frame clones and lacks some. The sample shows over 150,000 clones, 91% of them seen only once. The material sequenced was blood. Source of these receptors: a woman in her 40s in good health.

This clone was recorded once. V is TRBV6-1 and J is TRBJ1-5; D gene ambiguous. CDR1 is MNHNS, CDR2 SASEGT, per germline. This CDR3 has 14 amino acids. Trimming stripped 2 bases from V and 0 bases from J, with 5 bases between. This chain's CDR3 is CASSETVSNQPQHF. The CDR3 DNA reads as TGTGCCAGCAGTGAAACAGTTAGCAATCAGCCCCAGCATTTT.

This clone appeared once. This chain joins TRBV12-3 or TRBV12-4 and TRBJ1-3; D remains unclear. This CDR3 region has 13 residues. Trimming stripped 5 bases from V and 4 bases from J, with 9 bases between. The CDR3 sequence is CASSKVGGNTIYF. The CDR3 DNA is TGTGCCAGCAGTAAGGTTGGGGGAAACACCATATATTTT.

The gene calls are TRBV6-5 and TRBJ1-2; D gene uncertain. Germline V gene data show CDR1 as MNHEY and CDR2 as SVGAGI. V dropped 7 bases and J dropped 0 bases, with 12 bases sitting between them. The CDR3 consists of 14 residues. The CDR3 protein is CASTAGLANYGYTF. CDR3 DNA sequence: TGTGCCAGCACCGCCGGTCTGGCTAACTATGGCTACACCTTC.

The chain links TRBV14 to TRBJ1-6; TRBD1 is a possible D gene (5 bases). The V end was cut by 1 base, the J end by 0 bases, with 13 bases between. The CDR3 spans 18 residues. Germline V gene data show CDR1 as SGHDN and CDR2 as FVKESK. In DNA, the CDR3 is TGTGCCAGCAGCCAAGGTTGGGGCAAAAGCTCCTATAATTCACCCCTCCACTTT. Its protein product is CASSQGWGKSSYNSPLHF.

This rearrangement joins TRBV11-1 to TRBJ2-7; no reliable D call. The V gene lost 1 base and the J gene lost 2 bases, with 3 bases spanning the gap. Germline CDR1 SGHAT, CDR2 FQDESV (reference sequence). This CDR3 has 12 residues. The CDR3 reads CASSLGAYEQYF. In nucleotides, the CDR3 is TGTGCCAGCAGCTTAGGGGCCTACGAGCAGTACTTC. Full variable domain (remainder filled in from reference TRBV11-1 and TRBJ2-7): EAEVAQSPRYKITEKSQAVAFWCDPISGHATLYWYRQILGQGPELLVQFQDESVVDDSQLPKDRFSAERLKGVDSTLKIQPAELGDSAMYLCASSLGAYEQYFGPGTRLTVT.

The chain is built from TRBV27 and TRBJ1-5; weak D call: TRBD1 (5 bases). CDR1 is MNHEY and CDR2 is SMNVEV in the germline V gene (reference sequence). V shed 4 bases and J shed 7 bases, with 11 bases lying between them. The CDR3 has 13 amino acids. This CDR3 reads CASSSEWGQPQHF. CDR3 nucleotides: TGTGCCAGCAGTTCTGAGTGGGGCCAGCCCCAGCATTTT.

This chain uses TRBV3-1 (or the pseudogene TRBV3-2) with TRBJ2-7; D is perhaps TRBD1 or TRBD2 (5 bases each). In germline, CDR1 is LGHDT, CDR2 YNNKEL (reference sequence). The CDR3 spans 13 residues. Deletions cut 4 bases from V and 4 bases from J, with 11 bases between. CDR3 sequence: CASSRGAGYEQYF. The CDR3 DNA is TGTGCCAGCAGCCGAGGGGCAGGGTACGAGCAGTACTTC.

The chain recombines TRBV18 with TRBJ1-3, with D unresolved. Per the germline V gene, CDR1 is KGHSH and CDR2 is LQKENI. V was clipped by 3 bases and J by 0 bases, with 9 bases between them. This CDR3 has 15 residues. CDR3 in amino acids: CASSPAASSGNTIYF. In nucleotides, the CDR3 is TGTGCCAGCTCACCCGCAGCTAGCTCTGGAAACACCATATATTTT. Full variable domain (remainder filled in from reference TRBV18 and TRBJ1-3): NAGVMQNPRHLVRRRGQEARLRCSPMKGHSHVYWYRQLPEEGLKFMVYLQKENIIDESGMPKERFSAEFPKEGPSILRIQQVVRGDSAAYFCASSPAASSGNTIYFGEGSWLTVV.

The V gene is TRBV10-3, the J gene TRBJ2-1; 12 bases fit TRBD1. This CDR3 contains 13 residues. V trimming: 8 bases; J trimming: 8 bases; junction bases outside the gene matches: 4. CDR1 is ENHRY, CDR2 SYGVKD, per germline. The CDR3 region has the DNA TGTGCCATCGGGGACAGGGGGCAGGATGAGCAGTTCTTC. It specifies CAIGDRGQDEQFF.

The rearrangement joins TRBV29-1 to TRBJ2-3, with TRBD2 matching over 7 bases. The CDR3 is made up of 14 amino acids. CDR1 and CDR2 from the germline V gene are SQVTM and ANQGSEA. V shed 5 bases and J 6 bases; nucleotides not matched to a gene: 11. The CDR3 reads CSVLVPSGGDTQYF. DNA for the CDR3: TGCAGCGTTCTTGTCCCTAGCGGAGGGGATACGCAGTATTTT.